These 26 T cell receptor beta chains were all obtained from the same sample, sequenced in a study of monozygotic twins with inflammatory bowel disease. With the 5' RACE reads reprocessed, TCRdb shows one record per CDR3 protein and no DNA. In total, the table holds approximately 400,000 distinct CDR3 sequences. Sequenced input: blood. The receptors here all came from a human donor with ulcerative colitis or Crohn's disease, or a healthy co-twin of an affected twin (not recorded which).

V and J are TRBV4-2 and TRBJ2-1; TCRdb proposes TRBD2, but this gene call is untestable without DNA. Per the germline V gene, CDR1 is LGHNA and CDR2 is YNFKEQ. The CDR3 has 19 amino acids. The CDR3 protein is CASSQAGTSGGFLHNEQFF.

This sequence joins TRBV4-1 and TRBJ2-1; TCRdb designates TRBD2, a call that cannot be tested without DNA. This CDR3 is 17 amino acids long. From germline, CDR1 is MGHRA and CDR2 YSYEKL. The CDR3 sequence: CASSRTSGGLFDNEQFF.

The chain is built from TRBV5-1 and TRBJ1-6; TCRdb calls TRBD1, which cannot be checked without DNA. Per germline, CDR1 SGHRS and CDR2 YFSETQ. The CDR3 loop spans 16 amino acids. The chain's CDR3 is CASSWGRTGRNSPLHF.

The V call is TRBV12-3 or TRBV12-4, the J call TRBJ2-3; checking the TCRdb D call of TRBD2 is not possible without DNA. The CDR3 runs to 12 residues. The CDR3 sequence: CASSGLSRTQYF.

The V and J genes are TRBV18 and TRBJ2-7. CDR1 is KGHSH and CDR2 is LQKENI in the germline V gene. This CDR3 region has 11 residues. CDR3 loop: CASSQEYEQYF.

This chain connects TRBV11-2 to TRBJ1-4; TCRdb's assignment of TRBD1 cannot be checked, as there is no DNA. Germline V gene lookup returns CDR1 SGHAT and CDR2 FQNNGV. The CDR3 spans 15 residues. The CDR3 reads CASSLGGGGREKLFF.

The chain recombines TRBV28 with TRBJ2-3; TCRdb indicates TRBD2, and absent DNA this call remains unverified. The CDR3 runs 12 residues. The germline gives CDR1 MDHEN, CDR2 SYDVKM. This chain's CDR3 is CASKDPPDTQYF.

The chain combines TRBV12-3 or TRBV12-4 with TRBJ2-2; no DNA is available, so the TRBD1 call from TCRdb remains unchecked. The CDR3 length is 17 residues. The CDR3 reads CASSPFLGPMGTGELFF.

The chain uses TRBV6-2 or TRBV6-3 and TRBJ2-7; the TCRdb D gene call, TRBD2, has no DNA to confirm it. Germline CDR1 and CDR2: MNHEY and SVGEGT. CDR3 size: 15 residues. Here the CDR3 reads CASRPSGGASYEQYF.

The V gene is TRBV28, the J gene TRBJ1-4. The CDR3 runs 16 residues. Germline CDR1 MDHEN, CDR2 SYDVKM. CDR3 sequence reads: CASSSTPGATSSGLFF.

CDR3 sequence reads: CASSLGGGLDSPLHF. The chain uses TRBV7-2 and TRBJ1-6; TCRdb's D gene call, TRBD1, goes unchecked for lack of DNA. Germline V gives CDR1 SGHTA, CDR2 FQGNSA. CDR3 length: 15 residues.

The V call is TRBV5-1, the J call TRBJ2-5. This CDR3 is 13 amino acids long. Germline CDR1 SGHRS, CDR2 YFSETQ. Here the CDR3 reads CASSLSMGETQYF.

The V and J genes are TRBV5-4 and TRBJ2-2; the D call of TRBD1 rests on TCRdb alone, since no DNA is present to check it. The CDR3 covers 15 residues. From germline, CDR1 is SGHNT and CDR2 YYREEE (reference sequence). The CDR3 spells CASSLAGPLPGELFF.

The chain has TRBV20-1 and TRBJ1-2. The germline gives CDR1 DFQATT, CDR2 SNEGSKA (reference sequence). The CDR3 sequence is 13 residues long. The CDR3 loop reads CSLSHPFNYGYTF.

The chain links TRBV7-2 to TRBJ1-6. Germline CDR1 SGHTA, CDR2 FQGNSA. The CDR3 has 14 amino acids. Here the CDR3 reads CASSLGQENSPLHF.

CDR3 sequence reads: CASKYGLPDGPGELFF. This chain connects TRBV9 to TRBJ2-2; TCRdb names TRBD2, which stays unverified in the absence of DNA. From germline, CDR1 is SGDLS and CDR2 YYNGEE. This CDR3 has 16 residues.

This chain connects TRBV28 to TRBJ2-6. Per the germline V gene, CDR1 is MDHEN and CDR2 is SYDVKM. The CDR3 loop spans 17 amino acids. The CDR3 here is CASSWTTGFSGANVLTF.

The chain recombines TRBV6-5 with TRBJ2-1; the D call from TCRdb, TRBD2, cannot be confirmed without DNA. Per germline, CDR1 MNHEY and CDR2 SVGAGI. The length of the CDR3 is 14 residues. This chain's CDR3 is CASSYWDGLGEQFF.

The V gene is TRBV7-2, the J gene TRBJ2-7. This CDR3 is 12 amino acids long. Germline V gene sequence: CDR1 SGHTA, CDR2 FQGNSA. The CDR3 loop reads CASSYESYEQYF.

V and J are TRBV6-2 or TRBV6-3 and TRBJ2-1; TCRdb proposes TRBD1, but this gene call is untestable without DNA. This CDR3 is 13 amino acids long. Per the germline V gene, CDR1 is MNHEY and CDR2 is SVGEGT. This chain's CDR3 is CASKEYIRGEQFF.

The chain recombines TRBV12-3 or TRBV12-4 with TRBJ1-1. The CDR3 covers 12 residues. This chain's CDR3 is CASIDQNTEAFF.

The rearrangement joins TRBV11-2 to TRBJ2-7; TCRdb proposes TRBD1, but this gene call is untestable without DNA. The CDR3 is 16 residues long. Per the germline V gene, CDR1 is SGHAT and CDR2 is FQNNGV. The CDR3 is CASSFTFGQASYEQYF.

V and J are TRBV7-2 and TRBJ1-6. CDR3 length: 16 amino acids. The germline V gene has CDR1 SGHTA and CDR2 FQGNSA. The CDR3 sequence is CASSLRSGRTNSPLHF. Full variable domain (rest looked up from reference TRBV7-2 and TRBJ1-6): GAGVSQSPSNKVTEKGKDVELRCDPISGHTALYWYRQSLGQGLEFLIYFQGNSAPDKSGLPSDRFSAERTGGSVSTLTIQRTQQEDSAVYLCASSLRSGRTNSPLHFGNGTRLTVT.

CDR3 protein: CASSYSQGTYGYTF. This chain links TRBV6-6 with TRBJ1-2; TCRdb indicates TRBD1, and absent DNA this call remains unverified. This CDR3 has 14 amino acids. Germline V gene data show CDR1 as MNHNY and CDR2 as SVGAGI (reference sequence).

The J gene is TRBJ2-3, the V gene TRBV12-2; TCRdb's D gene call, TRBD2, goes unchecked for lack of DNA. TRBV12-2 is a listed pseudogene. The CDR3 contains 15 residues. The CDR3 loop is CASRPSVGEADTQYF.

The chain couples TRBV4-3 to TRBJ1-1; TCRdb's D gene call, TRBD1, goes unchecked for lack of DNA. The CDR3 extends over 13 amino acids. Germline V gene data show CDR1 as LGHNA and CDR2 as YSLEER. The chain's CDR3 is CASSQGTGGEAFF.